This T cell receptor beta chain was found in a study of T cell repertoires in cytomegalovirus infection. TCRdb re-analysed the reads in MiXCR, keeping a single row per CDR3 protein. The data hold more than 400,000 distinct CDR3 sequences, with 26% observed a single time. This CDR3 region has 15 residues. The germline V and J ends were trimmed by 4 bases and 0 bases, with 10 bases remaining between them. Germline CDR1 and CDR2: SGHTA and FQGNSA. This clonotype was recorded at least ten times. The J gene is TRBJ1-5, the V gene TRBV7-2; D possibly corresponds to TRBD1 (6 bases). Sequencing used PBMCs. This clonotype was sampled from a human donor in good health (CMV status not recorded). Some clones in this sample may be carry-over from other donors' samples. CDR3 sequence reads: CASSSRGGSNQPQHF. In DNA form, the CDR3 reads TGTGCCAGCAGCTCCCGAGGGGGTAGCAATCAGCCCCAGCATTTT.